The 16 T cell receptor beta chains below come from one sample, sequenced in a study of breast tumors, draining lymph nodes, adjacent tissues. MiXCR, applied by TCRdb to the multiplex PCR reads, yields one record per CDR3 protein. Found here are tens of thousands of distinct CDR3 sequences, about 21% of them singletons; the top ten hold about 2.2%. Breast cancer patients provided tissue from their axillary draining lymph nodes. Sequencing was carried out using axillary lymph node tissue. The receptors were gathered from a female donor with breast cancer. Some clones in this sample may be carry-over from other donors' samples.

This clonotype was observed a handful of times. Sequence at one end of the junction differs from germline and may be a read error. V usage is TRBV20-1 and J usage is TRBJ1-4; D unclear. Germline CDR1 and CDR2: DFQATT and SNEGSKA (reference sequence). There are 14 residues in the CDR3. The CDR3 coding sequence is TGCGGTGCTACGAAGCATCCAACTAATGAAAAACTGTTTTTT. Its translation: CGATKHPTNEKLFF.

This clonotype was recorded at least ten times. The genes are TRBV6-5 and TRBJ2-7; TRBD1 might be the D (6 bases). This CDR3 has 15 residues. CDR1 MNHEY and CDR2 SVGAGI come from the germline V gene. V dropped 5 bases and J dropped 1 base, with 15 bases sitting between them. The CDR3 loop reads CASSAWTDLSYEQYF. The DNA of the CDR3 is TGTGCCAGCAGTGCGTGGACAGACTTATCCTACGAGCAGTACTTC.

This clonotype was counted at least ten times. This chain joins TRBV5-8 and TRBJ2-1; 9 bases match TRBD2. CDR3 size: 14 residues. CDR1 is SGHTS, CDR2 YDEGEE, per germline. V shed 4 bases and J 9 bases; nucleotides not matched to a gene: 8. The CDR3 loop reads CASSDVAGAVEQFF. The CDR3 DNA sequence: TGTGCCAGCAGCGATGTAGCGGGAGCGGTTGAGCAGTTCTTC.

Turning to this clonotype: This may be a read error, as it is one base from a much larger clone. V and J are TRBV19 and TRBJ2-6, with 9 bases aligning to TRBD1. V lost 4 bases, J lost 2 bases, and 6 bases stayed unmatched. The V gene's germline CDR1 is LNHDA and CDR2 SQIVND (reference sequence). The CDR3 sequence is 17 residues long. CDR3 protein: CASSTRTGVAGANVLTF. For the CDR3, the DNA is TGTGCCAGTAGTACGCGGACAGGGGTGGCTGGGGCCAACGTCCTGACTTTC.

This chain uses TRBV12-3 or TRBV12-4 with TRBJ1-3; perhaps TRBD1 as D (6 bases). The CDR3 consists of 14 residues. V shed 7 bases and J shed 1 base, with 11 bases lying between them. For the CDR3, the DNA is TGTGCCAGCATCTTTGGACAGTCTGGAAACACCATATATTTT. Translating it yields CASIFGQSGNTIYF.

This rearrangement joins TRBV5-1 to TRBJ2-2, with D possibly being TRBD1 (7 bases). Germline-derived CDR1 and CDR2 are SGHRS and YFSETQ. The CDR3 sequence is 16 residues long. V dropped 4 bases and J dropped 7 bases, with 20 bases sitting between them. The CDR3 region has the DNA TGCGCCAGCAGCCACGGTCGGAGGGGGCAGGGCGGGGAGCTGTTTTTT. Amino acid sequence: CASSHGRRGQGGELFF. Full variable domain (outside the CDR3, taken from reference TRBV5-1 and TRBJ2-2): KAGVTQTPRYLIKTRGQQVTLSCSPISGHRSVSWYQQTPGQGLQFLFEYFSETQRNKGNFPGRFSGRQFSNSRSEMNVSTLELGDSALYLCASSHGRRGQGGELFFGEGSRLTVL.

In this sample, this clonotype turned up many times. J is TRBJ2-1 and V is TRBV20-1, with 13 bases lining up with TRBD2. CDR1 is DFQATT and CDR2 is SNEGSKA in the germline V gene (reference sequence). The CDR3 is 18 amino acids. V dropped 0 bases and J dropped 1; count of bases not matched to a gene: 6. The CDR3 reads CSARDPKLAGGSYNEQFF. CDR3 in DNA: TGCAGTGCTAGAGACCCCAAACTAGCGGGAGGGTCCTACAATGAGCAGTTCTTC.

This clonotype was detected many times. This chain joins TRBV19 and TRBJ2-5; no definite D call. V gave up 5 bases and J gave up 1 base, with 11 bases separating them. CDR1 LNHDA and CDR2 SQIVND come from the germline V gene (reference sequence). The CDR3 length is 14 residues. For the CDR3, the DNA is TGTGCCAGTAGTTCCATTAGTCTCCAAGAGACCCAGTACTTC. Translated: CASSSISLQETQYF.

The chain is built from TRBV30 and TRBJ2-1; the D gene could be TRBD1 or TRBD2 (5 bases each). Per germline, CDR1 GTSNPN and CDR2 SVGIG (reference sequence). Deletions cut 1 base from V and 15 bases from J, with 13 bases between. The CDR3 has 11 residues. The CDR3 sequence: CAWSAGRVAFF. In DNA form, the CDR3 reads TGTGCCTGGAGTGCGGGGCGGGTAGCGTTCTTC.

A word on this clonotype: Given a much more abundant clone one base away, this may be a read error. The genes are TRBV2 and TRBJ2-5; the D gene is possibly TRBD2 (5 bases). Per germline, CDR1 SNHLY and CDR2 FYNNEI. This CDR3 is built from 14 residues. Trimming removed 7 bases at V and 5 bases at J, with 17 bases between. The DNA for the CDR3 is TGTGCCAGCAAGAAAGGACGGGGTGGGGAGACCCAGTACTTC. Translating it yields CASKKGRGGETQYF.

This clonotype came up many times. V is TRBV4-1 and J is TRBJ2-1; 11 positions match TRBD2. V shed 6 bases, J shed 0 bases, and the junction held 4 bases outside the gene matches. This CDR3 spans 16 amino acids. Germline-derived CDR1 and CDR2 are MGHRA and YSYEKL. CDR3 sequence: CASSRTSGSSYNEQFF. The CDR3 DNA follows: TGCGCCAGCAGTCGAACTAGCGGGAGCTCCTACAATGAGCAGTTCTTC.

Note on this clonotype: A read error may be the cause here, since a much bigger clone is one base away. This chain links TRBV11-2 with TRBJ2-1; 11 nucleotides align to TRBD2. This CDR3 is built from 17 residues. Germline CDR1 and CDR2: SGHAT and FQNNGV. CDR3 residues: CTSSHGLAGGGNNEQFF. DNA for the CDR3: TGTACCAGCAGCCACGGACTAGCGGGCGGTGGGAACAATGAGCAGTTCTTC.

The CDR3 reads CASSQGGSEQFF. The DNA of the CDR3 is TGTGCCAGCAGCCAAGGGGGGAGTGAGCAGTTCTTC. The rearrangement uses TRBV3-1 and TRBJ2-1, with D tentatively TRBD1 or TRBD2 (5 bases each). Germline lookup yields CDR1 LGHDT and CDR2 YNNKEL (reference sequence). Trimming left V 1 base short and J 9 bases short, with 7 bases between. The CDR3 loop spans 12 amino acids.

This clonotype was counted ten times or more. The V call is TRBV7-9, the J call TRBJ1-2; 11 bases are a match to TRBD1. J gave up 8 bases and V 4 bases, and 6 bases lay outside the gene matches. The CDR3 spans 14 residues. The germline V gene encodes CDR1 SEHNR and CDR2 FQNEAQ (reference sequence). The CDR3 loop is CASSSGQGAWGYTF. CDR3 DNA: TGTGCCAGCAGCTCTGGACAGGGGGCATGGGGCTACACCTTC.

In its sample, this clonotype was seen a few times. V usage is TRBV12-3 or TRBV12-4 and J usage is TRBJ2-2; either TRBD1 or TRBD2 may fit D (5 bases each). This CDR3 is 15 amino acids long. V lost 2 bases and J 5 bases, leaving 12 bases between the germline ends. The CDR3 here is CASSLWQGGTGELFF. The DNA of the CDR3 is TGTGCCAGCAGTTTATGGCAGGGCGGGACCGGGGAGCTGTTTTTT.

This clonotype showed up many times. The rearrangement joins TRBV20-1 to TRBJ2-3; D call uncertain. Per germline, CDR1 DFQATT and CDR2 SNEGSKA (reference sequence). V was clipped by 7 bases and J by 1 base, with 6 bases between them. The CDR3 has 11 residues. The chain's CDR3 is CSEGGTDTQYF. The CDR3 bases are TGCAGTGAGGGCGGCACAGATACGCAGTATTTT.